This TCR beta chain was sequenced during a study of T cell responses to AZD1222 COVID-19 vaccine. Only in-frame clones appear in the TCRdb table, and some are missing; sequencing was by immunoSEQ multiplex PCR. The sample records approximately 170,000 clones, around 94% being singletons. The CDR3 length is 15 residues. The germline V gene encodes CDR1 SGHTA and CDR2 FQGNSA. V lost 3 bases, J lost 6 bases, and 3 bases stayed unmatched. The V and J genes are TRBV7-2 and TRBJ2-1, with 12 bases fitting TRBD2. The sequenced sample was peripheral blood, obtained 28 days after the second AZD1222 dose. This clonotype was obtained from an adult who received the AZD1222 COVID-19 vaccine. The CDR3 sequence: CASSFWTSGTNEQFF. In DNA form, the CDR3 reads TGTGCCAGCAGCTTCTGGACTAGCGGGACCAATGAGCAGTTCTTC.